The 20 T cell receptor beta chains below all came from one sample that was sequenced in a study of blood T cell repertoires in COVID-19 (dated by TCRdb to 2018 to 2020). The receptor library was made with the immunoSEQ multiplex PCR assay. In its TCRdb copy, this immuneACCESS table keeps in-frame sequences only and misses some clones. Where compared with another copy, unresolved V genes explain less than half of these, and the others have no known cause. The sample data list under 400,000 clones, and 90% of these were observed just once. The leading ten clones occupy roughly 2.9% of the sample. The sequenced material came from peripheral blood. These receptors originate from a woman in her thirties with COVID-19, enrolled during active disease.

This chain links TRBV3-1 (or the pseudogene TRBV3-2) with TRBJ1-5; maybe TRBD1 (6 bases). The CDR3 is 15 amino acids. The V and J ends lost 4 bases and 5 bases respectively, with 15 bases between them. Germline CDR1 LGHDT, CDR2 YNNKEL (reference sequence). The chain's CDR3 is CASSRSGVVDQPQHF. The DNA of the CDR3 is TGTGCCAGCAGCCGCTCAGGGGTGGTGGATCAGCCCCAGCATTTT.

The V and J genes are TRBV7-2 and TRBJ1-2; 9 bases match TRBD1. This CDR3 is 15 amino acids long. Germline V gene lookup returns CDR1 SGHTA and CDR2 FQGNSA. V lost 0 bases and J lost 5; bases outside the gene matches: 4. CDR3 DNA: TGTGCCAGCAGCTTAGCGTCGACAGGGGGGTATGGCTACACCTTC. It translates to CASSLASTGGYGYTF.

This chain connects TRBV7-8 to TRBJ1-6; D call uncertain. This CDR3 has 13 amino acids. From germline, CDR1 is SGHVS and CDR2 FQNEAQ. V dropped 1 base and J dropped 8 bases, with 6 bases sitting between them. CDR3 sequence: CASSLDNYSPLHF. The CDR3 bases are TGTGCCAGCAGCTTAGATAACTATTCACCCCTCCACTTT.

This chain joins TRBV19 and TRBJ2-3, with 9 bases identical to TRBD2. The CDR3 consists of 15 residues. Looked up from germline, CDR1 is LNHDA and CDR2 is SQIVND (reference sequence). The junction had 0 bases not matched to a gene; V was cut back by 1 base and J by 1 base. The CDR3 DNA sequence: TGTGCCAGTAGTATAGCTAGCGGGGGCACAGATACGCAGTATTTT. Its translation: CASSIASGGTDTQYF.

The chain carries TRBV9 and TRBJ2-1, with 12 bases aligning to TRBD2. Germline assignment: CDR1 SGDLS and CDR2 YYNGEE. The length of the CDR3 is 16 residues. V was pared by 3 bases and J by 4 bases, with 5 bases of the junction left unmatched. CDR3 amino acids: CASSADGLAGYNEQFF. Written as DNA, the CDR3 is TGTGCCAGCAGCGCAGACGGACTAGCGGGATACAATGAGCAGTTCTTC.

The chain has TRBV5-6 and TRBJ2-6; TRBD1 is a possible D gene (5 bases). CDR3 length: 16 amino acids. The germline V gene has CDR1 SGHDT and CDR2 YYEEEE. V lost 1 base, J lost 0 bases, and 8 bases lay in between. The CDR3 DNA follows: TGTGCCAGCAGCTTGAGACAGATCTCTGGGGCCAACGTCCTGACTTTC. Translating it yields CASSLRQISGANVLTF.

The chain uses TRBV28 and TRBJ1-4; D unclear. The CDR3 contains 12 residues. The V gene's germline CDR1 is MDHEN and CDR2 SYDVKM. V lost 8 bases and J lost 8, with 12 bases in between. In DNA, the CDR3 is TGTGCCAGCGGAGCCGGCCGCGAAAAACTGTTTTTT. Residues: CASGAGREKLFF.

The V call is TRBV30, the J call TRBJ2-7; 8 nucleotides align to TRBD2. CDR1 is GTSNPN and CDR2 is SVGIG in the germline V gene (reference sequence). Trimming took 2 bases from V and 3 from J; bases not matched to a gene: 9. The length of the CDR3 is 15 residues. This chain's CDR3 is CAWSPLREDYYEQYF. The CDR3 bases are TGTGCCTGGAGTCCCCTGCGGGAGGATTACTACGAGCAGTACTTC.

The chain uses TRBV6-5 and TRBJ1-1; the match to TRBD1 covers 9 bases. Losses at the gene ends were 6 bases for V and 5 bases for J; bases not matched to a gene: 10. The CDR3 contains 15 residues. Germline V gene sequence: CDR1 MNHEY, CDR2 SVGAGI. The CDR3 DNA follows: TGTGCCAGCAGCCGCCTGACAGGGGGGGGTACTGAAGCTTTCTTT. It translates to CASSRLTGGGTEAFF.

The chain couples TRBV2 to TRBJ1-5; D ambiguous. Trimming left V 4 bases short and J 3 bases short, with 10 bases between. Germline CDR1 SNHLY, CDR2 FYNNEI. The CDR3 contains 14 residues. The CDR3 loop reads CASSASSINQPQHF. The CDR3 DNA follows: TGTGCCAGCAGTGCCTCGAGTATCAATCAGCCCCAGCATTTT.

This chain links TRBV9 with TRBJ1-2; possible D gene TRBD1, 6 bases. CDR3 length equals 14 residues. Deletions cut 3 bases from V and 4 bases from J, with 13 bases between. The germline V gene has CDR1 SGDLS and CDR2 YYNGEE. In nucleotides, the CDR3 is TGTGCCAGCAGCGGCGGACAGTCCTTCTATGGCTACACCTTC. This gives the protein CASSGGQSFYGYTF.

This clone has a single count. The J gene is TRBJ2-2, the V gene TRBV5-4; 10 nucleotides line up with TRBD1. Germline V gene data show CDR1 as SGHNT and CDR2 as YYREEE (reference sequence). With 2 bases clipped from V and 6 bases from J, the junction kept 1 base outside the gene matches. The CDR3 has 14 residues. In nucleotides, the CDR3 is TGTGCCAGCAGCTTCGGACAGGGGGCCGGGGAGCTGTTTTTT. It encodes CASSFGQGAGELFF.

The rearrangement uses TRBV5-4 and TRBJ2-5; tentative D call: TRBD1 (7 bases). Germline V CDR1 and CDR2: SGHNT, YYREEE (reference sequence). The CDR3 consists of 15 residues. V dropped 0 bases and J dropped 2 bases, with 11 bases sitting between them. The CDR3 bases are TGTGCCAGCAGCTTGGCAGGGGGGACTCAAGAGACCCAGTACTTC. It specifies CASSLAGGTQETQYF.

For this clone: The junction differs from germline at one of its ends, possibly a read error. The chain employs TRBV5-1 and TRBJ1-2, with D possibly TRBD1 on 6 matching bases. There are 14 residues in the CDR3. The V gene's germline CDR1 is SGHRS and CDR2 YFSETQ. The CDR3 DNA is TGCGTCAGCAGCTTAGGGGGTAATAACTATGGCTACACCTTC. As protein: CVSSLGGNNYGYTF.

V is TRBV9 and J is TRBJ2-5; 13 positions match TRBD2. Trimming cost V 4 bases and J 0 bases; bases outside gene matches: 3. This CDR3 region has 16 residues. CDR1 SGDLS and CDR2 YYNGEE come from the germline V gene. The CDR3 DNA reads TGTGCCAGCAGCTTGACTAGCGGGAGGTACCAAGAGACCCAGTACTTC. As protein: CASSLTSGRYQETQYF.

The gene calls are TRBV11-2 and TRBJ2-2; D call uncertain. Germline assignment: CDR1 SGHAT and CDR2 FQNNGV. The ends were cut back, 1 base at V and 4 bases at J, with 7 bases in the middle. The CDR3 totals 14 residues. CDR3 DNA sequence: TGTGCCAGCAGCTTAGGACCGGGCACCGGGGAGCTGTTTTTT. Protein product: CASSLGPGTGELFF.

V gene TRBV9 combines with J gene TRBJ2-6; possibly TRBD2 for D (5 bases). Trimming took off 1 base at V and 2 bases at J, with 7 bases between the two ends. Germline V CDR1 and CDR2: SGDLS, YYNGEE. The CDR3 extends over 15 amino acids. The CDR3 bases are TGTGCCAGCAGCGTATCCGGGGCTGGGGCCAACGTCCTGACTTTC. Translated, it gives CASSVSGAGANVLTF.

V and J are TRBV28 and TRBJ2-2; 9 positions match TRBD2. After removal of 3 bases from V and 4 bases from J, the junction contained 9 bases not matched to a gene. The CDR3 extends over 17 amino acids. CDR1 is MDHEN, CDR2 SYDVKM, per germline. In nucleotides, the CDR3 is TGTGCCAGCAGTTTGATTAGCGGGAGTAGAGGCACCGGGGAGCTGTTTTTT. This sequence encodes CASSLISGSRGTGELFF.

The chain uses TRBV27 and TRBJ1-1, with TRBD1 identical over 8 bases. Germline V gene sequence: CDR1 MNHEY, CDR2 SMNVEV (reference sequence). V gave up 2 bases and J gave up 4 bases; unmatched junction bases: 9. The CDR3 covers 16 residues. The CDR3 DNA follows: TGTGCCAGCAGTTTAGAAAGGACAGGGAAGTCCACTGAAGCTTTCTTT. Residues: CASSLERTGKSTEAFF.

This clone was counted a single time. The rearrangement links TRBV19 to TRBJ2-1, with 7 bases matching TRBD2. Germline trimming cut 7 bases from V and 7 bases from J; bases unmatched to any gene: 7. Germline CDR1 LNHDA, CDR2 SQIVND (reference sequence). The CDR3 spans 13 residues. The CDR3 nucleotides are TGTGCCAGTACAGCGGGGAGGTGGAATGAGCAGTTCTTC. This gives the protein CASTAGRWNEQFF.